Given below is one TCR beta chain in context. The data were taken from a study of shared clonotypes between healthy human individuals. Study-level information: Ranging from 18 to 49 in age, donors were two women and a few men.

Genomic DNA from each subset was divided evenly over several immunoSEQ plates. Original processing notes: ImmunoSEQ yielded junction-only sequences lacking quality scores, so filtering differed. Using immunoSEQ multiplex PCR, the repertoire was profiled, and TCRdb retains in-frame clones only, with some absent. Clone size and V and J calls were adopted from that table, with D and trimming inferred from the DNA. Among about 2.2 million clones listed, more than 85% were seen once. The V end was cut by 3 bases, the J end by 5 bases, with 19 bases between. The CDR3 runs 16 residues. Germline lookup yields CDR1 MNHNS and CDR2 SASEGT. Naive CD8 cells lacked CD45RO and underwent positive selection for CCR7, leaving out terminally differentiated effector memory CD45RA+ cells. Donors were Caucasian adults residing in Nashville, Tennessee, USA.

The material sequenced was naive CD8+ T cells from PBMCs. This chain uses TRBV6-1 with TRBJ2-5, with D unclear. The sequence was obtained from a man between 18 and 29 years old in good health. Some clones in this sample may be carry-over from other donors' samples. For the CDR3, the DNA is TGTGCCAGCAGTGACCACGGCCTGACCTGGTGGGAGACCCAGTACTTC. Protein product: CASSDHGLTWWETQYF.